The 30 T cell receptor beta chains presented below share a single source sample, sequenced in a study of blood T cell dynamics during melanoma immunotherapy. Clones were sequenced by immunoSEQ multiplex PCR, and TCRdb holds only the in-frame ones, with some missing. The sample has some 10,000 clones, approximately 84% seen once. Time point described: pre-treatment baseline. The sample was blood, taken from a patient treated with checkpoint blockade. The receptors derive from a human donor with melanoma.

V gene TRBV12-5 combines with J gene TRBJ1-1; no definite D call. Germline V CDR1 and CDR2: LGHNT, FRNRAP. The CDR3 contains 11 residues. V dropped 6 bases and J dropped 2 bases, with 4 bases sitting between them. The CDR3 DNA is TGTGCTAGTGGGGACAACACTGAAGCTTTCTTT. As protein: CASGDNTEAFF.

Worth noting for this clone: This specimen includes other DNA sequences encoding the same CDR3. This rearrangement joins TRBV5-1 to TRBJ1-2, with D hard to call. The CDR3 consists of 13 residues. The V gene's germline CDR1 is SGHRS and CDR2 YFSETQ. V was shortened by 0 bases and J by 2 bases, with 5 bases between the two germline ends. CDR3 loop: CASSLDSNYGYTF. The CDR3 nucleotides are TGCGCCAGCAGCTTGGATAGCAACTATGGCTACACCTTC.

This sequence joins TRBV6-5 and TRBJ1-6; D remains unclear. The V end lost 8 bases, the J end lost 7 bases, and 12 bases lay between the germline ends. The germline gives CDR1 MNHEY, CDR2 SVGAGI. This CDR3 is 13 amino acids long. CDR3 residues: CASRRGRNSPLHF. CDR3 DNA sequence: TGTGCCAGCCGCCGGGGTCGCAATTCACCCCTCCACTTT.

The chain uses TRBV4-1 and TRBJ2-2, with 8 nucleotides matching TRBD1. Germline-derived CDR1 and CDR2 are MGHRA and YSYEKL. The CDR3 is 15 amino acids. V trimming: 6 bases; J trimming: 5 bases; junction bases outside the gene matches: 8. In nucleotides, the CDR3 is TGCGCCAGCAGTCGGCAGGGGGCGAGGACCGGGGAGCTGTTTTTT. Translating gives CASSRQGARTGELFF.

The DNA for the CDR3 is TGTGCCAGCAGCCCAGGGGGCACTGAAGCTTTCTTT. Its translation: CASSPGGTEAFF. The J gene is TRBJ1-1, the V gene TRBV7-9; 7 bases match TRBD1. The germline V gene encodes CDR1 SEHNR and CDR2 FQNEAQ (reference sequence). The CDR3 spans 12 residues. V lost 5 bases to trimming and J lost 4 bases; unmatched junction nucleotides: 1.

This clone was recorded only once. Other DNA variants within this sample encode the same CDR3. The chain combines TRBV9 with TRBJ1-2; TRBD1 aligns across 7 bases. J gave up 2 bases and V 4 bases, and 5 bases lay outside the gene matches. The CDR3 loop spans 14 amino acids. Germline lookup yields CDR1 SGDLS and CDR2 YYNGEE. This CDR3 is CASSPETGNYGYTF. CDR3 nucleotide sequence: TGTGCCAGCAGCCCTGAGACAGGGAACTATGGCTACACCTTC.

The V gene is TRBV7-6, the J gene TRBJ2-7, with D perhaps given as TRBD1 or TRBD2 (5 bases each). Trimming removed 1 base from V and 3 bases from J, with 10 bases in between. Per germline, CDR1 SGHVS and CDR2 FNYEAQ. This CDR3 spans 14 amino acids. The CDR3 DNA sequence: TGTGCCAGCAGCTTAGAGGCAGGGAGCTACGAGCAGTACTTC. The encoded protein is CASSLEAGSYEQYF.

The chain links TRBV6-6 to TRBJ2-1, with TRBD1 matching 9 bases. V trimming: 6 bases; J trimming: 7 bases; junction bases outside the gene matches: 7. Germline CDR1 reads MNHNY; CDR2 reads SVGAGI (reference sequence). The CDR3 covers 14 residues. CDR3 in DNA: TGTGCCAGCAGACCGGGACAGGGAAGGAATGAGCAGTTCTTC. Translated: CASRPGQGRNEQFF.

This clone was found a few times. This rearrangement joins TRBV4-3 to TRBJ2-3, with D possibly being TRBD1 or TRBD2 (6 bases each). CDR3 length: 15 amino acids. Looked up from germline, CDR1 is LGHNA and CDR2 is YSLEER. V was pared by 2 bases and J by 3 bases, with 12 bases between. Here the CDR3 DNA reads TGCGCCAGCAGCCAAAGGGGGGTCTTTACAGATACGCAGTATTTT. This gives the protein CASSQRGVFTDTQYF.

The chain has TRBV11-3 and TRBJ2-5, with 16 nucleotides matching TRBD2. The CDR3 has 17 amino acids. CDR1 is SGHNT, CDR2 YENEEA, per germline. Unmatched junction bases numbered 7, after V lost 4 bases and J lost 5 bases. The CDR3 DNA sequence: TGTGCCAGCAGCTCCGGGACTAGCGGGGGGGAGGCGGAGACCCAGTACTTC. Its translation: CASSSGTSGGEAETQYF.

The rearrangement links TRBV9 to TRBJ1-4; the match to TRBD1 covers 8 bases. This CDR3 is built from 16 residues. The ends lost 4 bases at V and 3 bases at J; junction bases unmatched: 8. The germline CDR1 and CDR2 sequences are SGDLS and YYNGEE. The DNA for the CDR3 is TGTGCCAGCAGCCCTCGAAGACAGGGGTCTAATGAAAAACTGTTTTTT. Translating it yields CASSPRRQGSNEKLFF.

V gene TRBV18 combines with J gene TRBJ2-3; D is unclear. The CDR3 runs to 15 residues. The V gene lost 6 bases and the J gene lost 0 bases, with 13 bases spanning the gap. The germline CDR1 and CDR2 sequences are KGHSH and LQKENI. CDR3 sequence (DNA): TGTGCCAGCTCTTCTCAGTTAACTAGCACAGATACGCAGTATTTT. Its protein product is CASSSQLTSTDTQYF.

This sequence joins TRBV16 and TRBJ2-7; D is perhaps TRBD2 (6 bases). Per the germline V gene, CDR1 is KGHSY and CDR2 is FQNENV. The CDR3 sequence is 16 residues long. The V end lost 1 base, the J end lost 3 bases, and 16 bases lay between the germline ends. CDR3 nucleotides: TGTGCCAGCAGCCAATTGCGGCGGGACTTGGGCTACGAGCAGTACTTC. This gives the protein CASSQLRRDLGYEQYF.

The chain links TRBV19 to TRBJ1-5; D ambiguous. CDR1 and CDR2 (germline): LNHDA, SQIVND (reference sequence). V was shortened by 1 base and J by 2 bases, with 6 bases between the two germline ends. This CDR3 has 14 amino acids. The CDR3 sequence: CASSIVAGNQPQHF. The CDR3 DNA reads as TGTGCCAGTAGTATAGTGGCCGGCAATCAGCCCCAGCATTTT.

In this sample, this clone turned up a few times. DNA for the CDR3: TGTGCCAGTAGTATGGGGGGTGTCGGGTACACTGAAGCTTTCTTT. Protein: CASSMGGVGYTEAFF. The genes are TRBV19 and TRBJ1-1; D is perhaps TRBD1 (5 bases). Trimming left V 3 bases short and J 3 bases short, with 14 bases between. CDR1 is LNHDA and CDR2 is SQIVND in the germline V gene (reference sequence). The CDR3 is 15 amino acids.

The chain recombines TRBV18 with TRBJ1-5; D may be TRBD1 (6 bases). Germline lookup yields CDR1 KGHSH and CDR2 LQKENI. CDR3 length equals 16 residues. Between the trimmed V and J ends, which lost 3 bases and 1 base, there was a span of 13 bases. CDR3 protein: CASSPGIGGSNQPQHF. The DNA for the CDR3 is TGTGCCAGCTCACCTGGGATAGGGGGGAGCAATCAGCCCCAGCATTTT.

For the CDR3, the DNA is TGTGCCAGCAGCCCCTCTCGGCAGGAGCAGTTCTTC. Its protein product is CASSPSRQEQFF. V is TRBV6-5 and J is TRBJ2-1; D unresolved. The germline V and J ends were trimmed by 6 bases and 10 bases, with 13 bases remaining between them. This CDR3 is built from 12 residues. Germline values: CDR1 MNHEY, CDR2 SVGAGI.

This chain joins TRBV19 and TRBJ2-1; TRBD2 agrees at 10 bases. Trimming took 1 base from V and 7 from J; bases not matched to a gene: 7. CDR3 size: 16 residues. Germline V lookup: CDR1 LNHDA, CDR2 SQIVND (reference sequence). For the CDR3, the DNA is TGTGCCAGTAGTATAGGAGGTAGCGGGGGGCAGAATGAGCAGTTCTTC. This sequence encodes CASSIGGSGGQNEQFF. Looking up the rest from reference TRBV19 and TRBJ2-1 gives the full variable domain: DGGITQSPKYLFRKEGQNVTLSCEQNLNHDAMYWYRQDPGQGLRLIYYSQIVNDFQKGDIAEGYSVSREKKESFPLTVTSAQKNPTAFYLCASSIGGSGGQNEQFFGPGTRLTVL.

On this clone itself: The junction and the germline gene differ at one end; a read error may be behind it. This sequence joins TRBV4-3 and TRBJ2-3; TRBD2 matches 9 bases. The CDR3 consists of 17 residues. Germline V gives CDR1 LGHNA, CDR2 YSLEER. The DNA for the CDR3 is TGCACCAGCAGCCAGAGGGGGGTAGCGGGGGCCCGAGATACGCAGTATTTT. Its translation: CTSSQRGVAGARDTQYF.

Within the sample, this clone is large (0.1 to 1%). This CDR3 reads CASSAIGRNNEQFF. CDR3 sequence (DNA): TGTGCCAGCTCCGCCATCGGACGGAACAATGAGCAGTTCTTC. V and J are TRBV7-9 and TRBJ2-1; D call uncertain. Trimming left V 8 bases short and J 5 bases short, with 16 bases between. Germline V CDR1 and CDR2: SEHNR, FQNEAQ (reference sequence). CDR3 size: 14 residues.

This chain uses TRBV5-4 with TRBJ2-1, with a possible D match to TRBD1 (5 bases). The V end lost 0 bases, the J end lost 6 bases, and 10 bases lay between the germline ends. CDR1 is SGHNT and CDR2 is YYREEE in the germline V gene (reference sequence). This CDR3 has 14 amino acids. CDR3 nucleotides: TGTGCCAGCAGCTTGGAATATGGGGCCAATGAGCAGTTCTTC. Residues: CASSLEYGANEQFF.

The chain is built from TRBV7-2 and TRBJ1-2, with a tentative D call TRBD1 (5 bases). The CDR3 is 14 amino acids. The V end lost 8 bases, the J end lost 2 bases, and 15 bases lay between the germline ends. Per germline, CDR1 SGHTA and CDR2 FQGNSA. As DNA, the CDR3 is TGTGCCAGCTCGGAGGGGATCGCAAACTATGGCTACACCTTC. It codes for CASSEGIANYGYTF.

This sequence joins TRBV4-2 and TRBJ2-7; possible D gene TRBD2, 6 bases. CDR3 size: 14 residues. Germline CDR1 LGHNA, CDR2 YNFKEQ. Trimming removed 4 bases from V and 1 base from J, with 11 bases in between. The CDR3 nucleotides are TGTGCCAGCAGCCTCAGGGAGGAATCCTACGAGCAGTACTTC. Encoded protein: CASSLREESYEQYF.

The J gene is TRBJ2-7, the V gene TRBV5-5; D is possibly TRBD1 (6 bases). Germline values: CDR1 SGHKS, CDR2 YYEKEE (reference sequence). V lost 4 bases and J 2 bases, leaving 16 bases between the germline ends. There are 15 residues in the CDR3. In nucleotides, the CDR3 is TGTGCCAGCAGCCATTGGTCCAGGGGAGCCTACGAGCAGTACTTC. It specifies CASSHWSRGAYEQYF.

CDR3 nucleotides: TGTGCCAGCAGCCCACGAGGACAGCTATATGGCTACACCTTC. This codes for CASSPRGQLYGYTF. The chain joins TRBV7-9 to TRBJ1-2; tentative D call: TRBD1 (6 bases). CDR1 is SEHNR and CDR2 is FQNEAQ in the germline V gene (reference sequence). Between the trimmed V and J ends, which lost 5 bases and 5 bases, there was a span of 15 bases. This CDR3 is 14 amino acids long.

The chain combines TRBV7-2 with TRBJ2-5; either TRBD1 or TRBD2 may supply D (7 bases each). CDR3 length: 14 residues. CDR1 and CDR2 from the germline V gene are SGHTA and FQGNSA. Trimming stripped 5 bases from V and 5 bases from J, with 15 bases between. This CDR3 is CASSHRGLRETQYF. CDR3 bases: TGTGCCAGCAGCCACAGGGGACTACGGGAGACCCAGTACTTC.

V gene TRBV6-5 combines with J gene TRBJ1-3, with TRBD1 as a possible D gene (5 bases). Germline V gene sequence: CDR1 MNHEY, CDR2 SVGAGI. This CDR3 contains 15 residues. V was trimmed by 4 bases and J by 4 bases, leaving 14 bases between them. As DNA, the CDR3 is TGTGCCAGCAGTTCGGACATTTCCTTCGGAAACACCATATATTTT. Its translation: CASSSDISFGNTIYF.

The chain couples TRBV9 to TRBJ1-1; D gene unclear. From germline, CDR1 is SGDLS and CDR2 YYNGEE. This CDR3 has 13 amino acids. V lost 3 bases and J 0 bases, leaving 6 bases between the germline ends. CDR3 in DNA: TGTGCCAGCAGCGCGCAGCTGAACACTGAAGCTTTCTTT. Its translation is CASSAQLNTEAFF.

This chain uses TRBV5-8 with TRBJ2-5; either TRBD1 or TRBD2 may supply D (5 bases each). The germline CDR1 and CDR2 sequences are SGHTS and YDEGEE. V shed 5 bases and J shed 2 bases, with 13 bases lying between them. The CDR3 consists of 14 residues. For the CDR3, the DNA is TGTGCCAGCAGATGGCTGGGGGTTCAAGAGACCCAGTACTTC. It yields the protein CASRWLGVQETQYF.

V usage is TRBV5-5 and J usage is TRBJ1-3; D not certain. The CDR3 is 14 residues long. Trimming took off 4 bases at V and 4 bases at J, with 12 bases between the two ends. CDR1 is SGHKS, CDR2 YYEKEE, per germline (reference sequence). The CDR3: CASSPMWAGNTIYF. CDR3 in DNA: TGTGCCAGCAGCCCGATGTGGGCAGGAAACACCATATATTTT.